The 27 T cell receptor beta chains presented below share a single source sample, sequenced in a study of T cell repertoires in cytomegalovirus infection. TCRdb ran MiXCR on the reads and lists one entry per CDR3 protein. Of roughly 720,000 distinct CDR3 sequences listed, roughly 35% are singletons. Specimen: PBMCs. These receptors came from a human donor in good health (CMV status not recorded). Some clones in this sample may be carry-over from other donors' samples.

The sample holds many counts of this clonotype. The chain recombines TRBV7-2 with TRBJ1-4; D not certain. The ends were cut back, 2 bases at V and 3 bases at J, with 10 bases in the middle. CDR3 length: 15 amino acids. Germline CDR1 and CDR2: SGHTA and FQGNSA. In DNA form, the CDR3 reads TGTGCCAGCAGCTTAAGTCTCAGACCTAATGAAAAACTGTTTTTT. This gives the protein CASSLSLRPNEKLFF.

This clonotype was seen at least ten times. J is TRBJ2-5 and V is TRBV20-1; D is perhaps TRBD1 or TRBD2 (5 bases each). This CDR3 region has 14 residues. Looked up from germline, CDR1 is DFQATT and CDR2 is SNEGSKA (reference sequence). Trimming pared 6 bases from V and 5 bases from J, leaving 19 bases between. The CDR3 region has the DNA TGCAGTGCGAGCAGGGACCGTCCGGGGGAGACCCAGTACTTC. Protein product: CSASRDRPGETQYF.

This rearrangement joins TRBV29-1 to TRBJ1-1; no firm D call. Deletions cut 4 bases from V and 0 bases from J, with 15 bases between. Germline loops: CDR1 SQVTM, CDR2 ANQGSEA. The CDR3 spans 15 residues. The CDR3 sequence is CSVVRTGHLNTEAFF. CDR3 DNA sequence: TGCAGCGTTGTTAGGACGGGCCATCTGAACACTGAAGCTTTCTTT. Full variable domain (outside the CDR3, taken from reference TRBV29-1 and TRBJ1-1): SAVISQKPSRDICQRGTSLTIQCQVDSQVTMMFWYRQQPGQSLTLIATANQGSEATYESGFVIDKFPISRPNLTFSTLTVSNMSPEDSSIYLCSVVRTGHLNTEAFFGQGTRLTVV.

This chain uses TRBV14 with TRBJ2-1, with TRBD2 identical over 9 bases. CDR3 length equals 15 residues. Trimming took 4 bases from V and 10 from J; bases not matched to a gene: 11. Germline CDR1 and CDR2: SGHDN and FVKESK. The CDR3 DNA sequence: TGTGCCAGCAGCCGCGGGGGGGCCGACGCACGGGAGCAGTTCTTC. Amino acid sequence: CASSRGGADAREQFF. The entire variable domain, with the rest obtained from reference TRBV14 and TRBJ2-1, is as follows: EAGVTQFPSHSVIEKGQTVTLRCDPISGHDNLYWYRRVMGKEIKFLLHFVKESKQDESGMPNNRFLAERTGGTYSTLKVQPAELEDSGVYFCASSRGGADAREQFFGPGTRLTVL.

The gene calls are TRBV20-1 and TRBJ1-5, with 9 bases lining up with TRBD1. Trimming took 6 bases from V and 4 from J; bases not matched to a gene: 13. Germline values: CDR1 DFQATT, CDR2 SNEGSKA (reference sequence). The CDR3 sequence is 16 residues long. CDR3 region: CSARTGESMENQPQHF. DNA of the CDR3: TGCAGTGCCCGGACAGGGGAAAGTATGGAGAATCAGCCCCAGCATTTT.

Notes on this clonotype: The germline gene is not matched at one end of the junction; a read error may be the cause. The rearrangement uses TRBV7-6 and TRBJ2-1; 7 bases fit TRBD2. The CDR3 extends over 15 amino acids. Per germline, CDR1 SGHVS and CDR2 FNYEAQ. CDR3 amino acids: CAISLGSGGNNEQFF. The CDR3 nucleotides read TGTGCCATCAGCTTAGGGTCCGGGGGGAACAATGAGCAGTTCTTC.

This clonotype has only a few counts. The gene calls are TRBV27 and TRBJ2-7; D possibly corresponds to TRBD1 (5 bases). CDR3 length: 15 residues. The V gene's germline CDR1 is MNHEY and CDR2 SMNVEV (reference sequence). Trimming removed 6 bases at V and 0 bases at J, with 15 bases between. The CDR3 loop reads CASSPSLGLSYEQYF. CDR3 DNA: TGTGCCAGCAGCCCTTCTTTGGGGCTCTCCTACGAGCAGTACTTC.

The chain links TRBV27 to TRBJ2-7; 13 bases fit TRBD2. The CDR3 extends over 15 amino acids. The germline gives CDR1 MNHEY, CDR2 SMNVEV (reference sequence). V shed 3 bases, J shed 2 bases, and the junction held 1 base outside the gene matches. The CDR3 DNA is TGTGCCAGCAGTTTTGGGACTAGCGGGACCTACGAGCAGTACTTC. It translates to CASSFGTSGTYEQYF.

This clonotype turned up a few times. V is TRBV12-3 or TRBV12-4 and J is TRBJ1-1; 7 bases agree with TRBD1. V shed 1 base, J shed 11 bases, and the junction held 4 bases outside the gene matches. The CDR3 runs 12 residues. CDR3 in DNA: TGTGCCAGCAGTTTAGTCAGGGGGGATGCTTTCTTT. It encodes CASSLVRGDAFF.

The DNA of the CDR3 is TGTGCCACCAGCAGACCCCTCCTACCAGGGGAGAATGGCTACACCTTC. Amino acid sequence: CATSRPLLPGENGYTF. The chain joins TRBV15 to TRBJ1-2; possibly TRBD1 for D (6 bases). The CDR3 covers 16 residues. V was trimmed by 2 bases and J by 6 bases, leaving 19 bases between them. Germline V CDR1 and CDR2: LNHNV, YYDKDF (reference sequence).

The chain employs TRBV12-3 or TRBV12-4 and TRBJ2-7, with unresolved D. This CDR3 is 14 amino acids long. V was trimmed by 3 bases and J by 2 bases, leaving 11 bases between them. The CDR3 protein is CASSFGLATYEQYF. The CDR3 DNA sequence: TGTGCCAGCAGTTTTGGGCTCGCGACCTACGAGCAGTACTTC.

This rearrangement joins TRBV19 to TRBJ1-2, with no clear D. This CDR3 is 14 amino acids long. V was clipped by 7 bases and J by 3 bases, with 15 bases between them. In germline, CDR1 is LNHDA, CDR2 SQIVND (reference sequence). CDR3 in amino acids: CASKPQVTDYGYTF. DNA for the CDR3: TGTGCCAGTAAACCTCAGGTGACTGACTATGGCTACACCTTC.

This clonotype was detected only a few times. This rearrangement joins TRBV6-1 to TRBJ1-5, with 7 bases lining up with TRBD1. The V segment lost 1 base and the J segment 9 bases; nucleotides outside the gene matches: 12. The CDR3 length is 16 residues. CDR1 and CDR2 from the germline V gene are MNHNS and SASEGT. This CDR3 reads CASSEGRPAGGAPQHF. In DNA form, the CDR3 reads TGTGCCAGCAGTGAAGGGCGGCCCGCAGGGGGTGCGCCCCAGCATTTT.

The chain employs TRBV4-1 and TRBJ1-6, with a weak D call TRBD1 (5 bases). Trimming stripped 4 bases from V and 12 bases from J, with 22 bases between. CDR3 length: 16 amino acids. CDR1 and CDR2 (germline): MGHRA, YSYEKL. CDR3 in amino acids: CASSRNGEGFGGPLHF. The CDR3, as DNA: TGCGCCAGCAGCCGCAACGGAGAGGGGTTTGGTGGACCCCTCCACTTT.

The sample holds a few counts of this clonotype. This chain connects TRBV6-8 to TRBJ1-4; 7 bases match TRBD1. J gave up 7 bases and V 2 bases, and 7 bases lay outside the gene matches. Germline CDR1 reads MNHGY; CDR2 reads SAAAGT. The CDR3 is made up of 15 amino acids. The chain's CDR3 is CASSYRQTGPEKLFF. The CDR3 DNA sequence: TGTGCCAGCAGTTACCGACAGACAGGGCCTGAAAAACTGTTTTTT.

This clonotype has only a few counts. The V gene is TRBV27, the J gene TRBJ2-6; possible D gene TRBD2, 6 bases. Germline lookup yields CDR1 MNHEY and CDR2 SMNVEV (reference sequence). Trimming stripped 2 bases from V and 0 bases from J, with 11 bases between. This CDR3 is 17 amino acids long. In DNA form, the CDR3 reads TGTGCCAGCAGTTTAATCTTCGGGGGCTCTGGGGCCAACGTCCTGACTTTC. Its protein is CASSLIFGGSGANVLTF.

In its sample, this clonotype was seen a few times. The chain recombines TRBV28 with TRBJ2-4, with 15 bases fitting TRBD2. This CDR3 is built from 21 residues. The germline gives CDR1 MDHEN, CDR2 SYDVKM. The ends lost 1 base at V and 1 base at J; junction bases unmatched: 11. The CDR3 here is CASSLSGLAGGPILAKNIQYF. CDR3 in DNA: TGTGCCAGCAGTTTATCGGGACTAGCGGGAGGCCCGATATTGGCCAAAAACATTCAGTACTTC.

This clonotype was seen a handful of times. The rearrangement links TRBV6-6 to TRBJ2-1, with a tentative D call TRBD2 (6 bases). Trimming took 5 bases from V and 0 from J, leaving 17 bases between them. The CDR3 is 17 residues long. Germline V CDR1 and CDR2: MNHNY, SVGAGI (reference sequence). CDR3 nucleotides: TGTGCCAGCAGTCCTCTACGGGGGAAGAGCTCCTACAATGAGCAGTTCTTC. It codes for CASSPLRGKSSYNEQFF.

This chain joins TRBV6-5 and TRBJ2-7; 7 bases map to TRBD2. This CDR3 spans 16 amino acids. V trimming: 0 bases; J trimming: 0 bases; junction bases outside the gene matches: 5. Germline V gene sequence: CDR1 MNHEY, CDR2 SVGAGI. DNA of the CDR3: TGTGCCAGCAGTTACTCTGCCGGCGGGGGCTCCTACGAGCAGTACTTC. It is translated as CASSYSAGGGSYEQYF.

This clonotype was seen only a few times. This chain joins TRBV27 and TRBJ1-2; 9 bases are a match to TRBD1. J gave up 4 bases and V 3 bases, and 6 bases lay outside the gene matches. The CDR3 runs 15 residues. CDR1 is MNHEY and CDR2 is SMNVEV in the germline V gene (reference sequence). CDR3 coding DNA: TGTGCCAGCAGTTTGGGGACAGGGTTTGGCTATGGCTACACCTTC. Protein sequence: CASSLGTGFGYGYTF.

The chain joins TRBV3-1 to TRBJ1-4; D is possibly TRBD1 (6 bases). V shed 4 bases and J shed 6 bases, with 18 bases lying between them. The CDR3 contains 16 residues. Germline assignment: CDR1 LGHDT and CDR2 YNNKEL (reference sequence). This CDR3 reads CASSPSSWGLDEKLFF. CDR3 sequence (DNA): TGTGCCAGCAGCCCTTCCTCGTGGGGGCTCGATGAAAAACTGTTTTTT.

V and J are TRBV7-9 and TRBJ1-1, with D uncertain. This CDR3 has 14 residues. Germline V gives CDR1 SEHNR, CDR2 FQNEAQ (reference sequence). The ends were cut back, 7 bases at V and 1 base at J, with 13 bases in the middle. CDR3 sequence: CASTLYLQNTEAFF. For the CDR3, the DNA is TGTGCCAGCACCCTCTACCTCCAGAACACTGAAGCTTTCTTT.

V is TRBV14 and J is TRBJ2-5; D is unclear. This CDR3 has 13 residues. Germline values: CDR1 SGHDN, CDR2 FVKESK. Trimming cost V 4 bases and J 1 base, with 7 bases left between them. CDR3 DNA: TGTGCCAGCAGCCCGAATGGCCAAGAGACCCAGTACTTC. Amino acids: CASSPNGQETQYF.

This clonotype was observed a handful of times. This chain joins TRBV6-1 and TRBJ2-1; D might be TRBD2 (6 bases). The CDR3 covers 16 residues. V lost 6 bases and J lost 0, with 15 bases in between. The germline CDR1 and CDR2 sequences are MNHNS and SASEGT. The CDR3 DNA is TGTGCCAGCAGCCCCTGGGCCGGGAGCTCCTACAATGAGCAGTTCTTC. It is translated as CASSPWAGSSYNEQFF.

This clonotype occurred many times. J is TRBJ1-3 and V is TRBV7-6; D gene ambiguous. Between the trimmed V and J ends, which lost 3 bases and 4 bases, there was a span of 7 bases. Germline CDR1 reads SGHVS; CDR2 reads FNYEAQ. This CDR3 spans 13 amino acids. The CDR3 coding sequence is TGTGCCAGCAGCTTTGAACCGGGAAACACCATATATTTT. Translated, it gives CASSFEPGNTIYF. Supplemented by reference TRBV7-6 and TRBJ1-3, the full variable domain reads GAGVSQSPRYKVTKRGQDVALRCDPISGHVSLYWYRQALGQGPEFLTYFNYEAQQDKSGLPNDRFSAERPEGSISTLTIQRTEQRDSAMYRCASSFEPGNTIYFGEGSWLTVV.

This clonotype was counted at least ten times. V and J are TRBV28 and TRBJ1-3; D may be TRBD1 (5 bases). CDR3 size: 17 residues. V shed 5 bases and J shed 5 bases, with 22 bases lying between them. Germline CDR1 and CDR2: MDHEN and SYDVKM. For the CDR3, the DNA is TGTGCCAGCAGTCCCACACGCGAGTACCGGGGCAGAAACACCATATATTTT. Amino acid sequence: CASSPTREYRGRNTIYF.

The count of this clonotype is one. One end of the junction varies from germline; a read error may be responsible. The chain combines TRBV7-2 with TRBJ2-3, with 10 bases that match TRBD2. Germline lookup yields CDR1 SGHTA and CDR2 FQGNSA. The CDR3 spans 16 residues. Here the CDR3 DNA reads TGTGCCAGCAGCTCAATCGCTAGCGGGAGCACATATACGCAGTATTTT. Amino acids: CASSSIASGSTYTQYF.